This passage covers 13 T cell receptor beta chains from one sample sequenced in a study of cytomegalovirus exposure and HLA in healthy donors. It was with 60 Vbeta and 13 Jbeta primers that the PCR ran. Repertoires were generated with immunoSEQ multiplex PCR, while TCRdb's copy carries only in-frame clones and drops some. The data show 95,000 to 150,000 clones, 74% seen once. Sequencing input: PBMCs. These receptors came from a woman aged 45 to 65 in good health and CMV-seropositive.

The chain recombines TRBV30 with TRBJ2-7; D call uncertain. V lost 2 bases, J lost 3 bases, and 8 bases lay in between. From germline, CDR1 is GTSNPN and CDR2 SVGIG (reference sequence). The CDR3 covers 12 residues. Here the CDR3 DNA reads TGTGCCTGGAGTTACAGCCTCTACGAGCAGTACTTC. Protein product: CAWSYSLYEQYF. Supplemented by reference TRBV30 and TRBJ2-7, the full variable domain reads SQTIHQWPATLVQPVGSPLSLECTVEGTSNPNLYWYRQAAGRGLQLLFYSVGIGQISSEVPQNLSASRPQDRQFILSSKKLLLSDSGFYLCAWSYSLYEQYFGPGTRLTVT.

The chain has TRBV19 and TRBJ2-5; D is uncertain. The CDR3 runs to 13 residues. CDR1 is LNHDA and CDR2 is SQIVND in the germline V gene (reference sequence). Trimming shortened V by 5 bases and J by 1 base, and 8 bases separated the two germline ends. This chain's CDR3 is CASSDGSQETQYF. The CDR3 DNA sequence: TGTGCCAGTAGTGATGGCTCCCAAGAGACCCAGTACTTC. Combining the CDR3 with reference TRBV19 and TRBJ2-5 gives the whole variable domain DGGITQSPKYLFRKEGQNVTLSCEQNLNHDAMYWYRQDPGQGLRLIYYSQIVNDFQKGDIAEGYSVSREKKESFPLTVTSAQKNPTAFYLCASSDGSQETQYFGPGTRLLVL.

Only a few counts were recorded for this clone. This chain uses TRBV18 with TRBJ2-5; D possibly corresponds to TRBD1 (5 bases). The CDR3 runs to 14 residues. Germline-derived CDR1 and CDR2 are KGHSH and LQKENI. V was pared by 4 bases and J by 2 bases, with 11 bases between. For the CDR3, the DNA is TGTGCCAGCTCACGGAACGCAGGGCAAGAGACCCAGTACTTC. Translation: CASSRNAGQETQYF.

V gene TRBV7-2 combines with J gene TRBJ2-1; 12 bases line up with TRBD2. CDR3 length equals 17 residues. CDR1 and CDR2 from the germline V gene are SGHTA and FQGNSA. V gave up 1 base and J gave up 4 bases; unmatched junction bases: 5. The CDR3 loop reads CASSLVASGGAYNEQFF. The CDR3 DNA reads TGTGCCAGCAGCTTAGTTGCTAGCGGGGGGGCATACAATGAGCAGTTCTTC. Together with reference TRBV7-2 and TRBJ2-1, the CDR3 gives the full variable domain: GAGVSQSPSNKVTEKGKDVELRCDPISGHTALYWYRQSLGQGLEFLIYFQGNSAPDKSGLPSDRFSAERTGGSVSTLTIQRTQQEDSAVYLCASSLVASGGAYNEQFFGPGTRLTVL.

This chain uses TRBV28 with TRBJ2-3; D remains ambiguous. The CDR3 covers 12 residues. CDR1 and CDR2 from the germline V gene are MDHEN and SYDVKM. The V and J ends lost 7 bases and 2 bases respectively, with 7 bases between them. The CDR3 reads CASIADTDTQYF. DNA for the CDR3: TGTGCCAGCATCGCGGACACAGATACGCAGTATTTT.

This clone was detected a few times. This chain connects TRBV6-6 to TRBJ2-3; 13 bases fit TRBD2. The CDR3 totals 16 residues. The germline V gene has CDR1 MNHNY and CDR2 SVGAGI (reference sequence). V trimming: 4 bases; J trimming: 2 bases; junction bases outside the gene matches: 3. CDR3 region: CASSLLAGGNTDTQYF. In nucleotides, the CDR3 is TGTGCCAGCAGTTTACTAGCGGGGGGGAACACAGATACGCAGTATTTT.

The V gene is TRBV5-1, the J gene TRBJ2-3; the match to TRBD2 covers 10 bases. This CDR3 spans 15 amino acids. V shed 3 bases, J shed 5 bases, and the junction held 6 bases outside the gene matches. The germline CDR1 and CDR2 sequences are SGHRS and YFSETQ. CDR3 bases: TGCGCCAGCAGCTCGAGTAGCGGGGGGATAGATACGCAGTATTTT. It is translated as CASSSSSGGIDTQYF.

This clone was seen once. The gene calls are TRBV7-3 and TRBJ2-3, with D perhaps matching TRBD2 (5 bases). The germline V gene has CDR1 SGHTA and CDR2 FQGTGA. This CDR3 comprises 14 residues. Deletions cut 3 bases from V and 1 base from J, with 8 bases between. The CDR3 sequence: CASSFNGGTDTQYF. CDR3 nucleotides: TGTGCCAGCAGCTTCAACGGGGGCACAGATACGCAGTATTTT.

V and J are TRBV19 and TRBJ1-4; TRBD1 aligns across 8 bases. Germline-derived CDR1 and CDR2 are LNHDA and SQIVND (reference sequence). V lost 3 bases to trimming and J lost 5 bases; unmatched junction nucleotides: 8. This CDR3 region has 16 residues. The CDR3 DNA follows: TGTGCCAGTAGTATGACGCCGGGACAGGTGAATGAAAAACTGTTTTTT. It is translated as CASSMTPGQVNEKLFF.

The genes are TRBV11-3 and TRBJ2-3; 9 bases are shared with TRBD2. V lost 5 bases to trimming and J lost 5 bases; unmatched junction nucleotides: 11. The length of the CDR3 is 16 residues. Germline lookup yields CDR1 SGHNT and CDR2 YENEEA. DNA for the CDR3: TGTGCCAGCAGCACCGGTGCGGGGGGGGCCAAAGATACGCAGTATTTT. Its protein product is CASSTGAGGAKDTQYF.

V usage is TRBV9 and J usage is TRBJ2-7, with D unresolved. CDR3 length equals 15 residues. In germline, CDR1 is SGDLS, CDR2 YYNGEE. V lost 0 bases and J lost 3, with 13 bases in between. The CDR3 here is CASSVGALMNYEQYF. In DNA form, the CDR3 reads TGTGCCAGCAGCGTAGGCGCTCTCATGAACTACGAGCAGTACTTC.

The chain combines TRBV6-1 with TRBJ1-2; 9 nucleotides match TRBD1. Unmatched junction bases numbered 11, after V lost 4 bases and J lost 8 bases. The length of the CDR3 is 15 residues. In germline, CDR1 is MNHNS, CDR2 SASEGT. This chain's CDR3 is CASSAWGQGKGGYTF. The CDR3 DNA follows: TGTGCCAGCAGTGCCTGGGGACAGGGTAAAGGGGGCTACACCTTC.

The V call is TRBV15, the J call TRBJ1-6; TRBD1 might be the D (5 bases). There are 15 residues in the CDR3. V gave up 5 bases and J gave up 4 bases, with 12 bases separating them. Germline V gene lookup returns CDR1 LNHNV and CDR2 YYDKDF (reference sequence). This CDR3 reads CATSPSGVYNSPLHF. CDR3 in DNA: TGTGCCACCAGCCCGTCGGGGGTTTATAATTCACCCCTCCACTTT.